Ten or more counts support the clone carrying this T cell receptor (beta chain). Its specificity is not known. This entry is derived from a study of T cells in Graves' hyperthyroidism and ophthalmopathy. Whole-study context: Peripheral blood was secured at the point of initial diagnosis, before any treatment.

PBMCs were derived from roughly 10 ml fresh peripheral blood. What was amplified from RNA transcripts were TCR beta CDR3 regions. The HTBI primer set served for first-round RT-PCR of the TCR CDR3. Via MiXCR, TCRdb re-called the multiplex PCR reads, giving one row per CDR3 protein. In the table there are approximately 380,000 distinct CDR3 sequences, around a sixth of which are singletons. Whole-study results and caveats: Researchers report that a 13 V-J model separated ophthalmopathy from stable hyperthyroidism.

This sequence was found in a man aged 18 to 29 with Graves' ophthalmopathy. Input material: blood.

The CDR3 nucleotides read TGTGCCAGCAGCCCCATAGCGGGGGGGACGAACACCGGGGAGCTGTTTTTT. The encoded protein is CASSPIAGGTNTGELFF. This chain uses TRBV11-3 with TRBJ2-2, with 11 bases that match TRBD2. The germline CDR1 and CDR2 sequences are SGHNT and YENEEA. The CDR3 length is 17 residues. V gave up 5 bases and J gave up 0 bases; unmatched junction bases: 5.